These T cell receptor beta chains were read from a single sample in a study of shared clonotypes between healthy human individuals. This table comes from immunoSEQ multiplex PCR, and its TCRdb copy is limited to in-frame clones, with some not included. Of over a million clones in the sample, roughly 70% were seen once. The specimen sequenced was memory CD4+ T cells sorted from blood. These receptors were obtained from a man aged 18 to 29 in good health. CDR3s include the opening cysteine and the closing phenylalanine or tryptophan. A D gene is named only where the DNA matches it firmly. Where a row states a size, it is once, few, many or the class of an expanded clone; other rows omit it.

clone_size j_call v_call d_call cdr3_nt cdr3_aa
- TRBJ2-1 TRBV5-4 TRBD2 TGTGCCAGCAGCACGAACACGGGGGGTGAGCAGTTCTTC CASSTNTGGEQFF
once TRBJ2-1 TRBV30 - TGTGCCTGGAGGCTGACCGAGCGGGAGCAGTTCTTC CAWRLTEREQFF
- TRBJ2-7 TRBV6-5 TRBD2 TGTGCCAGCAGTACCCGGGGAGGGAGCTCCTACGAGCAGTACTTC CASSTRGGSSYEQYF
- TRBJ2-7 TRBV7-6 TRBD1 TGTGCCAGCAGCCGGGACAGGAGCTCAGAGCAGTACTTC CASSRDRSSEQYF
once TRBJ2-1 TRBV28 TRBD2 TGTGCCAGCAGGGGGTCTGCGGGGGGACCCCGCAATGAGCAGTTCTTC CASRGSAGGPRNEQFF
- TRBJ1-6 TRBV9 - TGTGCCAGCAGAACCGGGACGGATAATTCACCCCTCCACTTT CASRTGTDNSPLHF
- TRBJ2-5 TRBV9 - TGTGCCAGCAGCGTATCATATGTGAAGGGGTGGGAGACCCAGTACTTC CASSVSYVKGWETQYF
- TRBJ2-5 TRBV11-2 - TGTGCCAGCAGCTTAGGGCGAGGCCTCCAAGAGACCCAGTACTTC CASSLGRGLQETQYF
- TRBJ1-1 TRBV4-2 TRBD1 TGTGCCAGCAGCCAACCTGGACAGGCAACACTGAAAGCTTTCTTT CASSQPGQATLKAFF
- TRBJ1-1 TRBV2 - TGTGCCAGCAGTGAGGAACCGTTGAACACTGAAGCTTTCTTT CASSEEPLNTEAFF
- TRBJ2-3 TRBV9 - TGTGCCAGCAGCGTAGCTCGGACAGATACGCAGTATTTT CASSVARTDTQYF
few TRBJ2-7 TRBV5-1 TRBD1 TGCGCCAGCAGCTCGGGACAGGGCGACGAGCAGTACTTC CASSSGQGDEQYF
- TRBJ1-2 TRBV10-3 - TGTGCCATCAGTGATGGAAGGGAACCTAGGGATGGCTACACCTTC CAISDGREPRDGYTF
- TRBJ2-1 TRBV2 TRBD2 TGTGCCAGCAGTGAGGCTACTAGCGGGGGAAATGAGCAGTTCTTC CASSEATSGGNEQFF
- TRBJ2-5 TRBV4-1 - TGCGCCAGCAGCCACGCGATTGGAAAAGAGACCCAGTACTTC CASSHAIGKETQYF
- TRBJ2-5 TRBV5-1 - TGCGCCAGCAGCTTCGCGGCAGGGGAAGAGACCCAGTACTTC CASSFAAGEETQYF
- TRBJ1-1 TRBV5-6 - TGTGCCAGCAGCTGGGGGGCCGGCCAGGGGTGGACTGAAGCTTTCTTT CASSWGAGQGWTEAFF
- TRBJ2-7 TRBV11-2 - TGTGCCAGCAGTCCTAGGCGAGCTGGCGAGCAGTACTTC CASSPRRAGEQYF
- TRBJ1-5 TRBV6-1 - TGTGCCAGCAGTGAAGCGCGGAGAAGGACTAGCAATCAGCCCCAGCATTTT CASSEARRRTSNQPQHF
- TRBJ1-3 TRBV19 TRBD1 TGTGCCAGTAGTAGTGGGACCGGACAGGGAAGAAACACCATATATTTT CASSSGTGQGRNTIYF
many TRBJ2-2 TRBV19 TRBD2 TGTGCCAGTAGTCGCCTAGCGGGGGCCCTGCGAACCGGGGAGCTGTTTTTT CASSRLAGALRTGELFF
- TRBJ1-1 TRBV10-1 - TGCGCCAGCAGCCCGACGGCCATTAAGGGGAACACTGAAGCTTTCTTT CASSPTAIKGNTEAFF
few TRBJ1-6 TRBV5-1 - TGCGCCAGCAAGTTTTACCAGGCTAATTCACCCCTCCACTTT CASKFYQANSPLHF